What follows are 30 T cell receptor beta chains derived from one specimen sequenced in a study of T cell changes during pregnancy in multiple sclerosis. Profiled with immunoSEQ multiplex PCR; TCRdb holds only in-frame clones, not every one. The table shows some 130,000 clones, with about 96% occurring only once. The material was peripheral blood, obtained after pregnancy. Receptors originate from a female donor with multiple sclerosis, enrolled in a pregnancy study.

J is TRBJ2-2 and V is TRBV27, with 7 bases aligning to TRBD2. In germline, CDR1 is MNHEY, CDR2 SMNVEV (reference sequence). CDR3 size: 16 residues. V lost 5 bases, J lost 0 bases, and 6 bases stayed unmatched. CDR3 sequence: CASSGVAGPNTGELFF. CDR3 nucleotide sequence: TGTGCCAGCAGTGGCGTAGCGGGTCCGAACACCGGGGAGCTGTTTTTT.

The chain links TRBV5-1 to TRBJ2-1; the D gene is possibly TRBD1 (6 bases). The CDR3 consists of 15 residues. Looked up from germline, CDR1 is SGHRS and CDR2 is YFSETQ. Trimming stripped 2 bases from V and 5 bases from J, with 14 bases between. In nucleotides, the CDR3 is TGCGCCAGCAGCTTTGGGGGACATAGTAACAATGAGCAGTTCTTC. It encodes CASSFGGHSNNEQFF.

This chain connects TRBV18 to TRBJ2-7; D not resolved. The CDR3 spans 14 residues. V gave up 3 bases and J gave up 6 bases, with 15 bases separating them. Germline assignment: CDR1 KGHSH and CDR2 LQKENI. CDR3 in amino acids: CASSPATPPTEQYF. CDR3 in DNA: TGTGCCAGCTCACCGGCAACACCACCCACCGAGCAGTACTTC.

The chain has TRBV5-8 and TRBJ2-7; D remains unclear. The germline gives CDR1 SGHTS, CDR2 YDEGEE. The CDR3 spans 13 residues. The V end lost 5 bases, the J end lost 4 bases, and 13 bases lay between the germline ends. The CDR3 loop reads CASRRRLWYEQYF. DNA for the CDR3: TGTGCCAGCAGGCGTCGACTGTGGTACGAGCAGTACTTC.

J is TRBJ1-1 and V is TRBV6-1; 8 nucleotides line up with TRBD1. Germline V CDR1 and CDR2: MNHNS, SASEGT. This CDR3 has 14 residues. V was pared by 8 bases and J by 2 bases, with 7 bases of the junction left unmatched. CDR3 in amino acids: CASGLQGGNTEAFF. Written as DNA, the CDR3 is TGTGCCAGCGGTCTACAGGGGGGAAACACTGAAGCTTTCTTT.

V usage is TRBV6-5 and J usage is TRBJ2-1, with D tentatively TRBD1 (6 bases). CDR1 is MNHEY and CDR2 is SVGAGI in the germline V gene. CDR3 length: 15 residues. Trimming removed 2 bases from V and 2 bases from J, with 10 bases in between. This CDR3 reads CASSYGQTAYNEQFF. In DNA, the CDR3 is TGTGCCAGCAGTTACGGACAGACGGCCTACAATGAGCAGTTCTTC.

The J gene is TRBJ2-5, the V gene TRBV21-1; no DNA check was done on the table's D call, TRBD2. TRBV21-1 is termed a pseudogene. The CDR3 is 13 residues long. Written as DNA, the CDR3 is TGTGCCAGCAGCAAAAGCCCGGGGGGGACCCAGTACTTC. Its protein is CASSKSPGGTQYF.

This chain connects TRBV7-6 to TRBJ1-2; D is unresolved. CDR3 length: 12 amino acids. V was shortened by 5 bases and J by 7 bases, with 11 bases between the two germline ends. Germline V gene lookup returns CDR1 SGHVS and CDR2 FNYEAQ. The CDR3 sequence: CASSPAAGGYTF. The CDR3 DNA reads TGTGCCAGCAGCCCAGCGGCCGGTGGCTACACCTTC. The full variable domain, rest sourced from reference TRBV7-6 and TRBJ1-2, is GAGVSQSPRYKVTKRGQDVALRCDPISGHVSLYWYRQALGQGPEFLTYFNYEAQQDKSGLPNDRFSAERPEGSISTLTIQRTEQRDSAMYRCASSPAAGGYTFGSGTRLTVV.

The chain has TRBV7-2 and TRBJ2-7; 7 bases agree with TRBD2. This CDR3 comprises 15 residues. CDR1 is SGHTA, CDR2 FQGNSA, per germline. The V gene end was trimmed by 5 bases and the J gene end by 3 bases; junction bases not matched to a gene: 10. The CDR3 DNA reads as TGTGCCAGCAGCCTGCTAAGCGGGGCAAACTACGAGCAGTACTTC. Protein: CASSLLSGANYEQYF.

V is TRBV5-5 and J is TRBJ2-1; 10 bases are a match to TRBD1. The V gene's germline CDR1 is SGHKS and CDR2 YYEKEE (reference sequence). V was pared by 1 base and J by 5 bases, with 9 bases of the junction left unmatched. This CDR3 region has 17 residues. The DNA of the CDR3 is TGTGCCAGCAGCTTGTTACCGGGACAGGGGATTCACAATGAGCAGTTCTTC. This encodes CASSLLPGQGIHNEQFF.

As DNA, the CDR3 is TGTGCCAGCAGCATCAACTACGAGCAGTACTTC. Protein product: CASSINYEQYF. The chain links TRBV28 to TRBJ2-7, with D unclear. Germline lookup yields CDR1 MDHEN and CDR2 SYDVKM. Trimming pared 6 bases from V and 3 bases from J, leaving 6 bases between. The CDR3 runs 11 residues.

The V and J genes are TRBV5-1 and TRBJ1-1, with TRBD1 matching 8 bases. Unmatched junction bases numbered 12, after V lost 4 bases and J lost 7 bases. The CDR3 runs 15 residues. The germline CDR1 and CDR2 sequences are SGHRS and YFSETQ. The CDR3 is CASSVAVGQAREAFF. The CDR3 DNA follows: TGCGCCAGCAGCGTCGCGGTGGGACAGGCCCGTGAAGCTTTCTTT.

The chain uses TRBV27 and TRBJ2-7; perhaps TRBD1 as D (6 bases). The germline V and J ends were trimmed by 5 bases and 6 bases, with 11 bases remaining between them. Germline loops: CDR1 MNHEY, CDR2 SMNVEV (reference sequence). This CDR3 has 12 residues. CDR3: CASSVTGTEQYF. The CDR3 region has the DNA TGTGCCAGCAGTGTAACAGGGACCGAGCAGTACTTC.

This clone was picked up one time. The chain recombines TRBV5-4 with TRBJ2-7, with D possibly being TRBD2 (6 bases). Germline V lookup: CDR1 SGHNT, CDR2 YYREEE (reference sequence). Trimming removed 1 base from V and 2 bases from J, with 13 bases in between. The CDR3 sequence is 15 residues long. This CDR3 reads CASSLSLRDPYEQYF. The CDR3 DNA reads as TGTGCCAGCAGCTTGTCCCTGCGGGACCCCTACGAGCAGTACTTC.

V is TRBV6-1 and J is TRBJ1-2; TRBD1 is a possible D gene (5 bases). Germline loops: CDR1 MNHNS, CDR2 SASEGT. The CDR3 has 12 amino acids. The CDR3: CTTRDVNYGYTF. The CDR3 DNA reads TGTACCACGCGGGACGTAAACTATGGCTACACCTTC.

The V call is TRBV29-1, the J call TRBJ2-5, with 10 bases lining up with TRBD1. The CDR3 runs to 15 residues. The V gene's germline CDR1 is SQVTM and CDR2 ANQGSEA. V dropped 4 bases and J dropped 1; count of bases not matched to a gene: 6. In nucleotides, the CDR3 is TGCAGCGTTGCCCCGGGACAGGGGTTCCAAGAGACCCAGTACTTC. Translating it yields CSVAPGQGFQETQYF.

V gene TRBV11-3 combines with J gene TRBJ2-1, with a weak D call TRBD1 (5 bases). CDR1 and CDR2 (germline): SGHNT, YENEEA. The CDR3 is 13 amino acids. The ends were cut back, 3 bases at V and 8 bases at J, with 11 bases in the middle. In nucleotides, the CDR3 is TGTGCCAGCAGCTTGGACACTACAGATGAGCAGTTCTTC. Translation gives CASSLDTTDEQFF.

The chain joins TRBV30 to TRBJ2-1, with a possible D match to TRBD2 (6 bases). The V and J ends lost 7 bases and 6 bases respectively, with 49 bases between them. The CDR3 is 24 residues long. CDR1 is GTSNPN, CDR2 SVGIG, per germline (reference sequence). CDR3 sequence: CASEGQGDPLGFLAISDFGNEQFF. DNA of the CDR3: TGTGCCTCGGAGGGTCAGGGTGATCCGCTTGGGTTTTTGGCCATATCCGATTTCGGCAATGAGCAGTTCTTC.

The genes are TRBV5-4 and TRBJ2-3; TRBD2 matches at 9 bases. CDR1 is SGHNT and CDR2 is YYREEE in the germline V gene (reference sequence). This CDR3 comprises 15 residues. V trimming: 1 base; J trimming: 3 bases; junction bases outside the gene matches: 3. CDR3 bases: TGTGCCAGCAGCTTGAGACTAGCGGAGACAGATACGCAGTATTTT. Its translation: CASSLRLAETDTQYF.

The rearrangement joins TRBV5-1 to TRBJ2-7, with TRBD1 identical over 8 bases. Germline assignment: CDR1 SGHRS and CDR2 YFSETQ. Trimming removed 0 bases from V and 3 bases from J; junction bases left unmatched: 5. The CDR3 length is 15 residues. DNA for the CDR3: TGCGCCAGCAGCTTGGTCCAGGGGGCTTTCTACGAGCAGTACTTC. Residues: CASSLVQGAFYEQYF.

The CDR3 bases are TGTGCCAGCAGTTCTACAAAAACAGGGGATCTAGGCTACACCTTC. It codes for CASSSTKTGDLGYTF. The rearrangement links TRBV27 to TRBJ1-2, with 7 bases identical to TRBD1. J gave up 8 bases and V 4 bases, and 13 bases lay outside the gene matches. The CDR3 contains 15 residues. The germline V gene has CDR1 MNHEY and CDR2 SMNVEV (reference sequence).

The chain has TRBV29-1 and TRBJ1-4, with 7 bases fitting TRBD1. The germline CDR1 and CDR2 sequences are SQVTM and ANQGSEA. CDR3 length: 13 residues. J lost 3 bases, V lost 6 bases, and 4 bases had no gene match. The CDR3 nucleotides are TGCAGCGTCCAACAGGGGTCTAATGAAAAACTGTTTTTT. Translated: CSVQQGSNEKLFF.

The V gene is TRBV12-5, the J gene TRBJ2-7; TRBD2 matches at 8 bases. The germline gives CDR1 LGHNT, CDR2 FRNRAP. The CDR3 is 17 amino acids. The V gene end was trimmed by 0 bases and the J gene end by 7 bases; junction bases not matched to a gene: 14. For the CDR3, the DNA is TGTGCTAGTGGTTTGGTACGAACAGGACTAGCCCGTTTAGAGCAGTACTTC. It is translated as CASGLVRTGLARLEQYF.

The rearrangement links TRBV27 to TRBJ2-1; 13 nucleotides line up with TRBD2. CDR3 size: 14 residues. With V trimmed by 5 bases and J by 8 bases, 3 bases remained unmatched. Germline loops: CDR1 MNHEY, CDR2 SMNVEV (reference sequence). CDR3 amino acids: CASSPGLAGYEQFF. Written as DNA, the CDR3 is TGTGCCAGCAGTCCGGGACTAGCGGGATATGAGCAGTTCTTC.

This chain joins TRBV7-9 and TRBJ2-1; the match to TRBD2 covers 9 bases. Germline values: CDR1 SEHNR, CDR2 FQNEAQ (reference sequence). The ends lost 5 bases at V and 4 bases at J; junction bases unmatched: 3. The CDR3 has 14 amino acids. The CDR3 DNA is TGTGCCAGCAGCCCGACTAGCGGATACAATGAGCAGTTCTTC. As protein: CASSPTSGYNEQFF. Full variable domain (remainder filled in from reference TRBV7-9 and TRBJ2-1): DTGVSQNPRHKITKRGQNVTFRCDPISEHNRLYWYRQTLGQGPEFLTYFQNEAQLEKSRLLSDRFSAERPKGSFSTLEIQRTEQGDSAMYLCASSPTSGYNEQFFGPGTRLTVL.

This sequence joins TRBV28 and TRBJ1-5; D is ambiguous. CDR1 MDHEN and CDR2 SYDVKM come from the germline V gene. The V end lost 6 bases, the J end lost 2 bases, and 5 bases lay between the germline ends. This CDR3 contains 12 residues. This CDR3 is CASRRGNQPQHF. Here the CDR3 DNA reads TGTGCCAGCAGGCGGGGCAATCAGCCCCAGCATTTT. The full variable domain, completed using reference TRBV28 and TRBJ1-5, is DVKVTQSSRYLVKRTGEKVFLECVQDMDHENMFWYRQDPGLGLRLIYFSYDVKMKEKGDIPEGYSVSREKKERFSLILESASTNQTSMYLCASRRGNQPQHFGDGTRLSIL.

On this clone itself: An end of the junction does not agree with germline; a read error may underlie this. The CDR3 sequence: CSVGGAGSGSDF. The CDR3 DNA reads TGCAGCGTTGGGGGTGCAGGGAGCGGGAGTGACTTC. The J gene is TRBJ2-5, the V gene TRBV29-1; 8 nucleotides align to TRBD2. Germline V CDR1 and CDR2: SQVTM, ANQGSEA. The CDR3 has 12 residues.

The chain recombines TRBV7-9 with TRBJ2-7; 11 nucleotides align to TRBD2. This CDR3 contains 15 residues. The germline V gene has CDR1 SEHNR and CDR2 FQNEAQ (reference sequence). Trimming at V came to 5 bases and at J to 0 bases, leaving 3 bases not matched to a gene. The CDR3 is CASSPTSGISYEQYF. Written as DNA, the CDR3 is TGTGCCAGCAGCCCGACTAGCGGGATCTCCTACGAGCAGTACTTC.

This rearrangement joins TRBV6-5 to TRBJ2-7; D is perhaps TRBD1 (5 bases). The CDR3 length is 13 residues. V lost 4 bases to trimming and J lost 4 bases, with 11 bases between them. Germline CDR1 MNHEY, CDR2 SVGAGI. CDR3 nucleotide sequence: TGTGCCAGCAGTTTTACCCCAGGGTACGAGCAGTACTTC. Its protein product is CASSFTPGYEQYF.

This sequence joins TRBV4-1 and TRBJ2-2; possible D gene TRBD2, 5 bases. There are 19 residues in the CDR3. Germline lookup yields CDR1 MGHRA and CDR2 YSYEKL. V was shortened by 0 bases and J by 0 bases, with 17 bases between the two germline ends. In DNA, the CDR3 is TGCGCCAGCAGCCAAGACGGGGTTCGCGGGCACACGAACACCGGGGAGCTGTTTTTT. Its translation is CASSQDGVRGHTNTGELFF.